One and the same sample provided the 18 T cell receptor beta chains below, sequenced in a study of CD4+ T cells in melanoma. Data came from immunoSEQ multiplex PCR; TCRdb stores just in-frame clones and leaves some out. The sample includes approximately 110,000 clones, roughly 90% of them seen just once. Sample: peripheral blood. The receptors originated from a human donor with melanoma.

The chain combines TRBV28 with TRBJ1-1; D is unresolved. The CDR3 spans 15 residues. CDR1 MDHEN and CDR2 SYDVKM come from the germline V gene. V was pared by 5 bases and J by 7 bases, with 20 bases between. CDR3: CASSPPHNRLDEAFF. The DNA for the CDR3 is TGTGCCAGCAGTCCACCCCACAACCGGCTGGATGAAGCTTTCTTT.

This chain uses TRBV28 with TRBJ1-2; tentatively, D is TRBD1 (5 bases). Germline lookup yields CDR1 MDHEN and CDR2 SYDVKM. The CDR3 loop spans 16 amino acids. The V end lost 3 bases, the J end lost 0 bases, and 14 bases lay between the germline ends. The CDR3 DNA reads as TGTGCCAGCAGTTTGCTACAGGCGTTAGCTAACTATGGCTACACCTTC. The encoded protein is CASSLLQALANYGYTF.

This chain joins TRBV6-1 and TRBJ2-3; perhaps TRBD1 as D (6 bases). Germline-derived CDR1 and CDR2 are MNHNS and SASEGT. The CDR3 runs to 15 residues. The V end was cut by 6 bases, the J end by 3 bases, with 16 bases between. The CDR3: CASRLQGKGTDTQYF. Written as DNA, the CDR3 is TGTGCCAGCAGGTTACAGGGAAAGGGTACAGATACGCAGTATTTT.

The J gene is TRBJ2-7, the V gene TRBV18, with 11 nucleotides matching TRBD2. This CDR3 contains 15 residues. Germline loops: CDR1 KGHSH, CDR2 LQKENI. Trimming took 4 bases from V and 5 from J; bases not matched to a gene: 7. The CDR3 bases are TGTGCCAGCTCACTGGCTAGCGGGAGGTCCCACGAGCAGTACTTC. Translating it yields CASSLASGRSHEQYF.

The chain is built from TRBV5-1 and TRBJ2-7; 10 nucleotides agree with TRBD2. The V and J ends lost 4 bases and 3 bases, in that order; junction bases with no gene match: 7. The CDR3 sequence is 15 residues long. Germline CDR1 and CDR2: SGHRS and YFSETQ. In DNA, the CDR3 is TGCGCCAGCAGCAGCGGGGGGGACAGATACTACGAGCAGTACTTC. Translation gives CASSSGGDRYYEQYF.

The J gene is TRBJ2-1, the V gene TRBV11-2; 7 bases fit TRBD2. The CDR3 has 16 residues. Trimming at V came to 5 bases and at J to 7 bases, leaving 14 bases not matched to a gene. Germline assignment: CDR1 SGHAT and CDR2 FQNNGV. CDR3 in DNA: TGTGCCAGCAGCCCACCCCGGACTAGTGTAGGAAATGAGCAGTTCTTC. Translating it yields CASSPPRTSVGNEQFF.

The CDR3 bases are TGTGCCAGCAGTCCGCTCGTCAGCTATGGCTACACCTTC. Encoded protein: CASSPLVSYGYTF. The chain links TRBV27 to TRBJ1-2; D call uncertain. This CDR3 comprises 13 residues. The germline gives CDR1 MNHEY, CDR2 SMNVEV (reference sequence). Trimming removed 5 bases at V and 4 bases at J, with 11 bases between.

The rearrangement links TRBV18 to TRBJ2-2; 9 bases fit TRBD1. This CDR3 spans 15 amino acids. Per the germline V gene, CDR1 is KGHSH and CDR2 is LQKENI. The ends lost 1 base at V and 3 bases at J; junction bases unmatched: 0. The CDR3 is CASSPRTGDTGELFF. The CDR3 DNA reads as TGTGCCAGCTCACCACGGACAGGGGACACCGGGGAGCTGTTTTTT.

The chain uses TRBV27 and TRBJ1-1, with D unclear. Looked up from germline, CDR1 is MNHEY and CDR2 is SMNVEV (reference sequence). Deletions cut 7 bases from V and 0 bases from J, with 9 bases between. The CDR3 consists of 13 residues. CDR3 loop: CASKLLLNTEAFF. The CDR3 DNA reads TGTGCCAGCAAGCTACTCTTGAACACTGAAGCTTTCTTT.

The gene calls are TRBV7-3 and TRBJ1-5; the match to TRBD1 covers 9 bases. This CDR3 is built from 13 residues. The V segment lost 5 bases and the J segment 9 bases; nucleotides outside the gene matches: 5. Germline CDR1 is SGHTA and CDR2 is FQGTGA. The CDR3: CASSDRGGMPQHF. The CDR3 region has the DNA TGTGCCAGCAGCGACAGGGGGGGGATGCCCCAGCATTTT.

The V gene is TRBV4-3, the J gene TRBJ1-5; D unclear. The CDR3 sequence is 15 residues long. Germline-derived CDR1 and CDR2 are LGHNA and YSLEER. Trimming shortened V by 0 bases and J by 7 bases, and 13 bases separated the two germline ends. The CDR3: CASSQDRGEWQPQHF. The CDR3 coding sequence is TGCGCCAGCAGCCAAGATCGGGGTGAATGGCAGCCCCAGCATTTT.

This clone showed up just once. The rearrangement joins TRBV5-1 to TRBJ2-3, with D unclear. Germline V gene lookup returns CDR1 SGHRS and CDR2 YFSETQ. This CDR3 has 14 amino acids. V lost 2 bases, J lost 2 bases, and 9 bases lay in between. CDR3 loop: CASSFQVSTDTQYF. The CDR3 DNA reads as TGCGCCAGCAGCTTCCAAGTTTCCACAGATACGCAGTATTTT.

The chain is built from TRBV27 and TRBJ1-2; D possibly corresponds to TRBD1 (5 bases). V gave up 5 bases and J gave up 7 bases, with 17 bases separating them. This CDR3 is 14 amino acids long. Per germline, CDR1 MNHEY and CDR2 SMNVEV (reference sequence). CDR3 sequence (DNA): TGTGCCAGCAGTCGAGGGTCCCAGGGAGGTGGCTACACCTTC. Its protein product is CASSRGSQGGGYTF.

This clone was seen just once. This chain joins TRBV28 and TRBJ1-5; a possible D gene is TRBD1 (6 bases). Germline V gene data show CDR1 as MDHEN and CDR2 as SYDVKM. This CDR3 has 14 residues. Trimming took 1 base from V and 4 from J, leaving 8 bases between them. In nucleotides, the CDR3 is TGTGCCAGCAGTTTATTAGGGGGGAATCAGCCCCAGCATTTT. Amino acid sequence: CASSLLGGNQPQHF.

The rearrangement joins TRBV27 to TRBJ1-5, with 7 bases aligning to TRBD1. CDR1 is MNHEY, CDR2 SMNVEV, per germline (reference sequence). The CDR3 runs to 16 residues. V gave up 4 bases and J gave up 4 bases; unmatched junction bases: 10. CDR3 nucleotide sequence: TGTGCCAGCAGTTCGGGACAGAGCCGAGGTAATCAGCCCCAGCATTTT. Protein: CASSSGQSRGNQPQHF.

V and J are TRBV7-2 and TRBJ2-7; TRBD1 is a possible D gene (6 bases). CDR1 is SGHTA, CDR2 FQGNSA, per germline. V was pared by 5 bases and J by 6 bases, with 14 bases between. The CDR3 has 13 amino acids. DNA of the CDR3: TGTGCCAGCAGCAGGGGCGGACAGTTCGAGCAGTACTTC. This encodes CASSRGGQFEQYF.

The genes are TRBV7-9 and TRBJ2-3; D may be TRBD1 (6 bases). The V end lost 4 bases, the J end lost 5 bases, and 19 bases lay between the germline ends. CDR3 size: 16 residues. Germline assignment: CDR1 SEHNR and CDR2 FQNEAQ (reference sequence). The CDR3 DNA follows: TGTGCCAGCAGCTCAGATGGGGGCCTCCCTATAGATACGCAGTATTTT. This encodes CASSSDGGLPIDTQYF.

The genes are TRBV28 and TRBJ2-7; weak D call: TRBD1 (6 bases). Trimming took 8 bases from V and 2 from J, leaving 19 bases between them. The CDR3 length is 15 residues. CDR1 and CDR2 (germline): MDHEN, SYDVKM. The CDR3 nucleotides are TGTGCCAGCCGAACTCCCTGGGACACCCCCTACGAGCAGTACTTC. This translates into CASRTPWDTPYEQYF.